The T cell receptor beta chain under discussion was sequenced for a study of T cells after posttransplantation cyclophosphamide. Notes on the study in general: Skin or GI-infiltrating T cells shared few TRB sequences with blood. Later post-transplant blood repertoires were often dominated by donor CD8+ memory clones. Recipient CMV seropositivity and CMV reactivation strongly tracked TRB clonality.

The assay was immunoSEQ multiplex PCR, and TCRdb's table has in-frame clones only and misses some. The profile covers more than 2,500 clones, none occurring a single time. Treatment was busulfan-fludarabine conditioning, a marrow graft, and cyclophosphamide on days +3 and +4. This CDR3 is built from 17 residues. The germline CDR1 and CDR2 sequences are LGHNA and YSLEER. Trimming took 1 base from V and 0 from J; bases not matched to a gene: 7. This clone was recorded a few times. Its antigen is still unknown. V gene TRBV4-3 combines with J gene TRBJ2-7, with TRBD2 matching over 9 bases. The sequence derives from a female patient aged 60 to 70 who received an allogeneic stem cell transplant from a related donor and was CMV-positive. Some of the T cells may derive from the graft donor. The sample consisted of PBMCs, taken after allogeneic stem cell transplant with posttransplant cyclophosphamide. This CDR3 reads CASSQGPLAGSSYEQYF. DNA of the CDR3: TGCGCCAGCAGCCAAGGCCCCCTAGCGGGGTCCTCCTACGAGCAGTACTTC.